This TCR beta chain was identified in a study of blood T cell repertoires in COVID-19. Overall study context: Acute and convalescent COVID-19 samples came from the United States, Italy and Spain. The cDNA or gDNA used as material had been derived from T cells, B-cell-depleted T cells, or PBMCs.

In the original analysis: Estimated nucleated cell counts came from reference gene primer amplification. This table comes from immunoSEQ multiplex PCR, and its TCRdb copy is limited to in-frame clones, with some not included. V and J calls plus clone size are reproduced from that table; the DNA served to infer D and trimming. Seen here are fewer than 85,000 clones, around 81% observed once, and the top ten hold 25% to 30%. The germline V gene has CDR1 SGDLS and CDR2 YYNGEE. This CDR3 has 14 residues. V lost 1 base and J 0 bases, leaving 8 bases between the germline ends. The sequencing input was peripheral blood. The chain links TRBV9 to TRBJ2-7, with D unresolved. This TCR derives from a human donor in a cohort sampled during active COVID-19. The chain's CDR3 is CASSVTTSSYEQYF. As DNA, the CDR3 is TGTGCCAGCAGCGTAACCACGAGCTCCTACGAGCAGTACTTC.